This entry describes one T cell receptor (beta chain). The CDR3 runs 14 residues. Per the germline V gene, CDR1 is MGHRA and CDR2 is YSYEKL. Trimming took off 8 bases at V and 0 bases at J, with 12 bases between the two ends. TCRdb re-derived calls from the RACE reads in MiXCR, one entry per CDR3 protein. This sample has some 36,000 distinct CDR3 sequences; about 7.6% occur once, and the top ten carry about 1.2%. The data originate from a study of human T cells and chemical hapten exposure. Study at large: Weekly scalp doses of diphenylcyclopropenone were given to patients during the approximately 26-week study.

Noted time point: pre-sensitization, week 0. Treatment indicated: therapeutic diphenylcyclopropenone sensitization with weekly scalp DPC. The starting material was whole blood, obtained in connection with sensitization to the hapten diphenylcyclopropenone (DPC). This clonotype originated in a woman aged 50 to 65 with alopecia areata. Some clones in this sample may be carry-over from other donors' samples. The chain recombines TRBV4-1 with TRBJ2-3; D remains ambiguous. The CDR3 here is CASARSLSTDTQYF. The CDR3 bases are TGCGCCAGCGCTAGGTCCTTAAGCACAGATACGCAGTATTTT.